Listed below are T cell receptor beta chains from one sample, sequenced in a study of shared clonotypes between healthy human individuals. Assay used: immunoSEQ multiplex PCR; TCRdb lists only in-frame clones, some missing. The sample consists of about 2.4 million clones, roughly 93% of them appearing once. The sequenced sample was naive CD4+ T cells from PBMCs. Receptors originate from a man aged 18 to 29 in good health. Some clones in this sample may be carry-over from other donors' samples. Each CDR3 is given with its conserved first and last residue. A D gene is named only where the DNA matches it firmly. For some rows the clone size is stated as once, few or many, or as a class when expanded; others skip it.

>TRBV28|TRBJ2-5|.|15|.
CASSPLGALGRTQYF
TGTGCCAGCAGTCCGTTGGGAGCCCTCGGGAGGACCCAGTACTTC
>TRBV6-1|TRBJ1-5|.|17|.
CASSEAWKRNGNQPQHF
TGTGCCAGCAGTGAAGCGTGGAAGAGGAATGGCAATCAGCCCCAGCATTTT
>TRBV5-1|TRBJ2-3|.|14|.
CASIQGMSTDTQYF
TGCGCCAGCATTCAGGGGATGAGTACAGATACGCAGTATTTT
>TRBV30|TRBJ1-6|once|16|.
CAWSVRGEEWNSPLHF
TGTGCCTGGAGTGTAAGAGGGGAGGAGTGGAATTCACCCCTCCACTTT
>TRBV2|TRBJ2-1|.|15|.
CATSPGRDPRAEQFF
TGTGCCACCTCCCCTGGTCGTGACCCAAGGGCGGAGCAGTTCTTC
>TRBV7-9|TRBJ2-7|.|16|.
CASSLVWRAPPYEQYF
TGTGCCAGCAGCTTAGTATGGCGGGCGCCTCCCTACGAGCAGTACTTC
>TRBV5-1|TRBJ2-3|.|14|TRBD2
CAGRLAKFTDTQYF
TGCGCCGGGAGACTAGCGAAGTTTACAGATACGCAGTATTTT
>TRBV20-1|TRBJ2-2|.|11|.
CSARAPGELFF
TGCAGTGCTAGAGCGCCCGGGGAGCTGTTTTTT
>TRBV6-6|TRBJ1-1|.|16|.
CASSYPGTERNTEAFF
TGTGCCAGCAGTTACCCGGGGACCGAAAGGAACACTGAAGCTTTCTTT
>TRBV29-1|TRBJ1-5|.|15|.
CSVGVERYSNQPQHF
TGCAGCGTTGGTGTGGAGAGATATAGCAATCAGCCCCAGCATTTT
>TRBV15|TRBJ2-3|.|16|TRBD1
CATSGMDRASGDTQYF
TGTGCCACCAGCGGAATGGACAGGGCCTCAGGGGATACGCAGTATTTT
>TRBV29-1|TRBJ1-1|once|11|.
CSVEGNTEAFF
TGCAGCGTTGAGGGGAACACTGAAGCTTTCTTT
>TRBV7-6|TRBJ1-4|.|14|.
CASSSNGINEKLFF
TGTGCCAGCAGCTCAAACGGAATTAATGAAAAACTGTTTTTT
>TRBV5-6|TRBJ1-2|few|16|TRBD1
CASSLGPTGTGDGYTF
TGTGCCAGCAGCTTGGGCCCTACCGGGACAGGGGACGGCTACACCTTC
>TRBV6-6|TRBJ2-7|.|13|TRBD1
CASSMGTEYEQYF
TGTGCCAGCAGTATGGGGACAGAGTACGAGCAGTACTTC
>TRBV25-1|TRBJ2-1|.|17|TRBD2
CASSGQLAGQSYNEQFF
TGTGCCAGCAGTGGGCAACTAGCGGGGCAATCCTACAATGAGCAGTTCTTC
>TRBV7-3|TRBJ2-1|.|16|.
CASSLGGINFFNEQFF
TGTGCCAGCAGCTTAGGTGGGATTAACTTCTTCAATGAGCAGTTCTTC
>TRBV7-6|TRBJ2-7|.|15|.
CASTLTSSLPYEQYF
TGTGCCAGCACCTTGACTTCGTCACTCCCCTACGAGCAGTACTTC
>TRBV6-1|TRBJ2-1|.|16|.
CASSEFSRTSYNEQFF
TGTGCCAGCAGTGAATTTTCAAGGACCTCCTACAATGAGCAGTTCTTC
>TRBV5-6|TRBJ2-2|.|13|.
CASSLKGSRELFF
TGTGCCAGCAGCCTGAAGGGGTCCCGGGAGCTGTTTTTT
>TRBV5-4|TRBJ2-5|once|19|TRBD2
CASSLRGVAGGAPQETQYF
TGTGCCAGCAGCTTAAGGGGGGTAGCGGGAGGTGCACCACAAGAGACCCAGTACTTC
>TRBV28|TRBJ2-4|.|16|.
CASSPGGTLAKNIQYF
TGTGCCAGCAGCCCTGGAGGGACCCTAGCCAAAAACATTCAGTACTTC
>TRBV4-3|TRBJ1-2|once|14|.
CASSQDEGTYGYTF
TGCGCCAGCAGCCAAGATGAGGGGACCTATGGCTACACCTTC
>TRBV6-5|TRBJ2-1|.|13|.
CASSGRFNNEQFF
TGTGCCAGCAGTGGGCGATTCAACAATGAGCAGTTCTTC
>TRBV9|TRBJ2-7|.|14|.
CASSKLGVSYEQYF
TGTGCCAGCAGTAAGTTAGGGGTCTCCTACGAGCAGTACTTC
>TRBV28|TRBJ1-1|.|15|.
CASSPLRGLNTEAFF
TGTGCCAGCAGTCCCCTCCGGGGGTTGAACACTGAAGCTTTCTTT
>TRBV27|TRBJ2-3|.|16|.
CASSLDMRPGRSTQYF
TGTGCCAGCAGTTTGGACATGCGCCCAGGAAGATCTACGCAGTATTTT
>TRBV5-6|TRBJ1-4|.|13|.
CASSLQQTEKLFF
TGTGCCAGCAGCTTGCAACAAACCGAAAAACTGTTTTTT
>TRBV28|TRBJ1-1|.|12|.
CASSLRTTEAFF
TGTGCCAGCAGTCTACGTACCACTGAAGCTTTCTTT
>TRBV7-9|TRBJ2-1|.|16|TRBD2
CASSPPGLAGVSEQFF
TGTGCCAGCAGCCCCCCGGGACTAGCGGGAGTAAGTGAGCAGTTCTTC
>TRBV18|TRBJ1-5|.|17|TRBD1
CASSPGVRGPSNQPQHF
TGTGCCAGCTCACCCGGTGTCAGGGGGCCCAGCAATCAGCCCCAGCATTTT
>TRBV27|TRBJ1-4|once|15|.
CASSHGGGTNEKLFF
TGTGCCAGCAGTCATGGGGGGGGAACTAATGAAAAACTGTTTTTT